This T cell receptor beta chain came from a study of blood T cell repertoires in COVID-19. Overall study context: PBMCs, B-cell-depleted T cells, or T cells were the source of the cDNA or gDNA that made up the material.

Trimming cost V 4 bases and J 1 base, with 8 bases left between them. The germline CDR1 and CDR2 sequences are SGHRS and YFSETQ. There are 13 residues in the CDR3. TCRdb's copy holds only in-frame clones and misses some; the assay was immunoSEQ multiplex PCR. The table shows 330,000 or so clones, with 88% occurring only once. Researchers sorted participants into cohorts using their self-reported clinical history. Among Cohort 3 donors, those recovered had two negative PCRs, clearance, or symptom resolution. V gene TRBV5-1 combines with J gene TRBJ1-1, with a tentative D call TRBD1 (6 bases). Sequencing was done on a sample of PBMCs or T cells enriched from blood (not recorded which). The sequence was obtained from a man aged 25 to 40 who had recovered from COVID-19. For the CDR3, the DNA is TGCGCCAGCAGCGTGACAGGGAACACTGAAGCTTTCTTT. Protein: CASSVTGNTEAFF.